This TCR beta chain was sequenced for a study of blood T cells in healthy people across ages. Study conclusions and caveats: PBMCs went unsorted, and a conclusive naive versus antigen-experienced comparison was therefore prevented.

A sample-barcoded 5' primer and a J-beta primer mix were used in a second PCR of roughly 6 to 11 cycles. One entry per CDR3 protein results from TCRdb running MiXCR on the 5' RACE reads. The table has under 2 million distinct CDR3 sequences, approximately 32% seen once. With regard to this clonotype: Its antigen is not known.

Every participating donor contributed 9.5 to 10 milliliters of peripheral blood through a draw. Sequencing was carried out using blood. This TCR was sampled from a woman aged 25 to 39 in good health.

The CDR3 nucleotides are TGCGCCAGCTGGGCCGGGACCGGGGAGCTGTTTTTT. This translates into CASWAGTGELFF. The chain is built from TRBV5-1 and TRBJ2-2; D call uncertain. The germline V and J ends were trimmed by 7 bases and 5 bases, with 9 bases remaining between them. CDR3 length: 12 residues. Germline CDR1 and CDR2: SGHRS and YFSETQ.